This T cell receptor (beta chain) was sequenced during a study of human thymus T cells (dated by TCRdb to about 2020). Background for the entire study: TCR alpha and beta repertoires from seven to nine infant thymus samples and four related peripheral blood samples were characterized in the study. Donor ages ranging from about 6 to 244 days were recorded, and a handful of male and two female infants were included in the cohort. Summary of the overall study and its limitations: On average, about 810,000 unique TCRB clonotypes were obtained from thymus samples, compared with 65,000 to 90,000 from blood samples. Usage of V and J gene segments appeared to be biased in both the thymic and the peripheral blood repertoires.

Donors were immunologically healthy infants undergoing open corrective cardiac surgery for congenital heart defects in Finland. For four of the eight donors, a small about 0.5-1 mL aliquot of peripheral blood was collected during surgery. For the blood samples, genomic DNA was extracted from all available leukocytes instead of from a set number of cells. ACK lysis buffer was used to remove erythrocytes from blood, and the leukocytes were stored at -70 degrees C as pellets. Genomic DNA was extracted from frozen cell pellets with a QIAsymphony instrument. A remark on this clone: Its recognized antigen is unknown. Base quality data are lacking; no much larger clone is found one base away.

Relative to germline, V is 1 base shorter and J is 2 bases shorter, with 0 bases between their ends. CDR1 and CDR2, per the germline V gene, are SGHDN and FVKESK. The CDR3 has 11 amino acids, counting the end cysteine and phenylalanine. Only the CDR3 portion is preserved as DNA: 33 bases, with reading frame beginning at the first base. Using the immunoSEQ multiplex PCR assay, the TCRB and TCRAD loci were amplified from a standardized quantity of quality-controlled genomic DNA. The amplicons covered the V(D)J region and were long enough to include the CDR3 and to identify the V and J genes. The amplicons were sequenced on an Illumina platform via the commercial immunoSEQ service. The original methods were these. Corrections for primer bias and sequencing errors followed previously described methods, while TCRAD and TCRB definitions were based on the IMGT database. immunoSEQ Analyzer 3.0 and VDJTools were used for repertoire analysis, which covered basic statistics, V/J segment usage, diversity estimates, rarefaction and pairwise overlap. Diversity was estimated with Chao1, ChaoE, Efron-Thisted, Shannon and inverse Simpson indices, and also on datasets down-sampled to the smallest sample. Repertoire overlap was determined by strict matching of CDR3 nucleotide sequence, V gene and J gene, and Jaccard-based multidimensional scaling clustering was applied. This immuneACCESS table, as held by TCRdb, lists in-frame sequences with V and J called but not all clones. Of the missing ones, under half trace to an unresolved V gene in checked studies; the others have no known cause. From that table come the V and J calls and clone size; the DNA was used to work out D and trimming. Here the sample has more than 45,000 clones; 94% occur a single time. The top ten hold over 5% of the sample.

In this chain, TRBV14 is recombined with TRBJ2-7; no D segment can be confidently identified. The sequenced sample consisted of blood. The sequence was obtained from a boy in the first two years of life with a congenital heart defect but otherwise immunologically healthy. Here is the DNA: TGTGCCAGCAGCCAAGCCTACGAGCAGTACTTC. This codes for CASSQAYEQYF.